This T cell receptor beta chain was sequenced in a study of blood T cell repertoires in COVID-19. Data came from immunoSEQ multiplex PCR; TCRdb stores just in-frame clones and leaves some out. The sample carries about 63,000 clones, around 79% recorded once. The CDR3 is 15 residues long. Germline V lookup: CDR1 SEHNR, CDR2 FQNEAQ (reference sequence). The junction had 6 bases not matched to a gene; V was cut back by 5 bases and J by 5 bases. This receptor was identified in a human donor in a cohort sampled during active COVID-19. This chain connects TRBV7-9 to TRBJ1-4; 9 bases line up with TRBD1. The sample was peripheral blood. CDR3 in amino acids: CASSPGTGRNEKLFF. The CDR3 DNA reads TGTGCCAGCAGCCCCGGGACAGGGAGGAATGAAAAACTGTTTTTT.